This entry features one TCR beta chain sequence. This clone was counted once. Its binding antigen is unknown. Base qualities were left out, and no much larger clone turns up one base away. These data belong to a study of shared clonotypes between healthy human individuals (dated by TCRdb to 2020 to 2022). Study-wide context: A couple of women and a few men aged 18 to 49 years were included in the cohort. Per donor, three plates each were used for CD4 naive and CD4 memory, two for CD8 naive, and one for CD8 memory. Libraries were prepared and TCR repertoires were sequenced by different laboratories using diverse techniques, in order to increase sequencing depth and limit assay-specific biases. Each donor's leukapheresis produced roughly between roughly 0.85 and 9.5 billion PBMCs. To estimate repertoire size and how much clonotypes are shared between individuals, the study performed deep sequencing of blood TCR repertoires from roughly five healthy adults.

Using the deep immunoSEQ assay, multiplex PCR amplified TCR CDR3 regions from genomic DNA. Extracted genomic DNA from each cell subset was spread evenly across all wells of several immunoSEQ 96-well plates, with each plate serving as a replicate. For sorted subsets, approximately 210 ng genomic DNA, equal to 25,000 to 35,000 T cell genomes, was loaded into each replicate PCR. The purified libraries were quantified using a Qubit 3.0 fluorometer, sized with a Bioanalyzer 2100, and then quantified again using the KAPA Library Quantification kit. Every immunoSEQ 96-well plate was sequenced on a dedicated single-read 150-cycle Illumina NextSeq 550 flow cell. From the authors' description of their analysis: Because the immunoSEQ output included only junctional sequences and no quality scores, the filtering could not be the same as the filtering used for full-length reads. Sequences were annotated with PyIR, a Python wrapper for IgBLAST v1.9, using IMGT germline references to assign V/J genes and CDR3. Reads were removed for weak V/J assignments (E-value above 1e-6), missing CDR3, stop codons, out-of-frame junctions, or ambiguous translated residues. V3J clonotypes were defined as sequences sharing an identical inferred V gene, J gene, and CDR3 amino acid sequence. To compute the percentage overlap between repertoires, the number of shared unique clonotypes was divided by the size of the smaller repertoire. Repertoire richness was assessed with RTK rarefaction, the Chao1 estimator, and Recon v2.1 estimates of unobserved clonotypes. Generation probabilities were computed with OLGA for all TCRbeta clonotypes obtained by the gDNA method from several donors. The immuneACCESS repertoire file appears here via TCRdb, limited to in-frame rearrangements. These files lack a portion of the clones; in checked studies, under half of the deficit traces to unresolved V genes, and the cause of the others is not known. The DNA gave D and trimming, while V, J and clone size come from that table. This sample lists around 2.3 million clones; approximately 95% were detected once. The top ten hold roughly 0.13% of the sample.

General study outcomes and caveats: Because the study included a small number of donors, the genetic and exposure-history diversity represented was limited. Incomplete sequencing was indicated by rarefaction of sorted-subset datasets, despite the large sequencing depth. Across a handful of donors, approximately 4.9% of naive CD4, around 3.5% of naive CD8, about 2.3% of memory CD4, and approximately 0.42% of memory CD8 clonotypes were shared. Pairwise subsampling led to the expectation that sequencing depth would affect the degree of clonotype sharing among donors. Clonotypes shared by all four sorted-subset donors showed higher generation probabilities than non-shared clonotypes. Sampling was restricted to blood, and TCR repertoires in tissue are likely to differ from TCR repertoires in blood. Naive subsets generally had larger estimated clonotype richness than memory subsets.

Spanning cysteine to phenylalanine, the CDR3 consists of 15 amino acids. Just CDR3 DNA is preserved here, 45 bases in frame from base 1. The germline V gene (reference sequence) specifies MNHNY as CDR1 and SVGAGI as CDR2. The junction shows trimming of 5 bases on V and 8 bases on J, and the gene matches do not reach 9 bases of it. Donors were healthy HIV-negative adults with no recently reported acute infections or vaccinations. Every donor was a Caucasian adult residing in Nashville, Tennessee, USA. CD4+ T cells were enriched by magnetic negative selection; naive cells were then positively selected on CD45RA, and the negative fraction formed the memory subset. Blood was obtained by leukapheresis, after which PBMCs were separated by Ficoll-Histopaque density gradient centrifugation and cryopreserved in liquid nitrogen vapor phase. Analytical flow cytometry was used to check the purity and quantity of every magnetically sorted T cell population. Genomic DNA was isolated from every sorted fraction and measured by UV absorbance on a Nanodrop 2000c.

This chain joins TRBV6-6 to TRBJ1-6, and TRBD1 aligns with 7 junction nucleotides. This clonotype was sampled from a young man in good health. Sequenced sample: naive CD4+ T cells sorted from blood. This specimen's cell subset or site label, per the study, means: CD45RA+ positively selected. For the CDR3, the sequence is CASSNRQGTDSPLHF. At the DNA level, the sequence is TGTGCCAGCAGTAACCGACAGGGCACGGATTCACCCCTCCACTTT.